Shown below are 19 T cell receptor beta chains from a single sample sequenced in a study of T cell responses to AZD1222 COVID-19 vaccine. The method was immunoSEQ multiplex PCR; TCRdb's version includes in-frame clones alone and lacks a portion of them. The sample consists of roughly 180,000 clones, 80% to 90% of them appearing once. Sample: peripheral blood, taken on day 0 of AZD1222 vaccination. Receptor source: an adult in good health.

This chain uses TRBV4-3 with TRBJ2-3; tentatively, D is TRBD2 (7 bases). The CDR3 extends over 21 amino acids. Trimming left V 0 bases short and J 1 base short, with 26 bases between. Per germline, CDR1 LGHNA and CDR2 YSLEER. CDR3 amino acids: CASSQDSLGGGGVWGTDTQYF. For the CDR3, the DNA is TGCGCCAGCAGCCAAGATTCATTAGGTGGAGGGGGGGTCTGGGGCACAGATACGCAGTATTTT.

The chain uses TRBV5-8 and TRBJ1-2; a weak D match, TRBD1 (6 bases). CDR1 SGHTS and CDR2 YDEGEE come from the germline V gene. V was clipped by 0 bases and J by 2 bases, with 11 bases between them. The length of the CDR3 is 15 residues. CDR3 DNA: TGTGCCAGCAGCTTGGGTTACAGGGAAAACTATGGCTACACCTTC. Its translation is CASSLGYRENYGYTF.

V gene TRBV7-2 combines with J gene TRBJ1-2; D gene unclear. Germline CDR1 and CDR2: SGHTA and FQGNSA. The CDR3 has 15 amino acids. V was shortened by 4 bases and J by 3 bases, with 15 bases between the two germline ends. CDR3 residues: CASSSRVGKDYGYTF. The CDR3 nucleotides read TGTGCCAGCAGCTCCCGGGTGGGGAAAGACTATGGCTACACCTTC.

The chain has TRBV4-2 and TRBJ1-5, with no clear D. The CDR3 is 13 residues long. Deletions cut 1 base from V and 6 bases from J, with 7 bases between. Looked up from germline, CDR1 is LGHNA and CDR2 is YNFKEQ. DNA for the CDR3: TGTGCCAGCAGCCAAGTGGAGTTTCAGCCCCAGCATTTT. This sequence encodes CASSQVEFQPQHF.

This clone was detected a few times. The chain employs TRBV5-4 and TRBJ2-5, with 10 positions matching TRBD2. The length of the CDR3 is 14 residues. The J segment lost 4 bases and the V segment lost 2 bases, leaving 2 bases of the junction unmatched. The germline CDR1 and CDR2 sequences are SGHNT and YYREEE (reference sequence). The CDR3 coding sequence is TGTGCCAGCAGCTTAGCGGGGGGGCCAGAGACCCAGTACTTC. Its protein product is CASSLAGGPETQYF.

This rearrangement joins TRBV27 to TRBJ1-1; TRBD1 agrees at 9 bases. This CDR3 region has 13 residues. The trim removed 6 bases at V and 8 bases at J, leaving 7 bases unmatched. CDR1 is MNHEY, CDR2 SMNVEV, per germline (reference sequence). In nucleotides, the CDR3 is TGTGCCAGCAGCCTGGGACAGGGTGTCGAAGCTTTCTTT. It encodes CASSLGQGVEAFF.

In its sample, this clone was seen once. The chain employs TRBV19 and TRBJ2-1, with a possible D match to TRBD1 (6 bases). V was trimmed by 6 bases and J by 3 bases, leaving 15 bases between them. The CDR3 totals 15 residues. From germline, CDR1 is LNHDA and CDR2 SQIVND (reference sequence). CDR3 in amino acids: CASRPLEGGYNEQFF. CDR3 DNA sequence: TGTGCCAGTAGACCACTGGAAGGGGGCTACAATGAGCAGTTCTTC.

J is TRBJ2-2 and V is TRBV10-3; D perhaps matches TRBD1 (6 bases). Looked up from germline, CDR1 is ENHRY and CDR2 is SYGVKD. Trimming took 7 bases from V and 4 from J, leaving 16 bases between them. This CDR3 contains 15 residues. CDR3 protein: CAITSRDTLTGELFF. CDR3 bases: TGTGCCATCACTAGTCGGGACACTCTCACCGGGGAGCTGTTTTTT.

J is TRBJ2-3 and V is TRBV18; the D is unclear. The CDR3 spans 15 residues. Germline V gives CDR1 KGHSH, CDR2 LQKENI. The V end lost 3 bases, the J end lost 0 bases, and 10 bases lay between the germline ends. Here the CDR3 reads CASSPRTPSTDTQYF. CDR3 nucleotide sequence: TGTGCCAGCTCACCGCGGACCCCTAGCACAGATACGCAGTATTTT.

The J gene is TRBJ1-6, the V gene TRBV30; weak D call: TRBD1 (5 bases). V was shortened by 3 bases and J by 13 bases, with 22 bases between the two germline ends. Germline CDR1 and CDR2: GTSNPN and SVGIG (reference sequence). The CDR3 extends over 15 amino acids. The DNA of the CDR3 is TGTGCCTGGAGGAGCCGGGACGGGATTATTATTCCCCTCCACTTT. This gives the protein CAWRSRDGIIIPLHF.

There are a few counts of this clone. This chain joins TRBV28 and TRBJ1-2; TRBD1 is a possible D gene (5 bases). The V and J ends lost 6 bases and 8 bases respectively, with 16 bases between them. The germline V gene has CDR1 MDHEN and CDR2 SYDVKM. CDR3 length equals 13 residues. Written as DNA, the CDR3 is TGTGCCAGCAGCCAAATGCCAGGGTGGGGCTACACCTTC. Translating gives CASSQMPGWGYTF.

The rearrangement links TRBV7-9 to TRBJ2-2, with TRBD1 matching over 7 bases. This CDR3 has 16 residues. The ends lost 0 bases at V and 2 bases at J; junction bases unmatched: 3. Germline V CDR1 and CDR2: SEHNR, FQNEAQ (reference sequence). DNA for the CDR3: TGTGCCAGCAGCTTAGCGTGGGACAGTAACACCGGGGAGCTGTTTTTT. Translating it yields CASSLAWDSNTGELFF.

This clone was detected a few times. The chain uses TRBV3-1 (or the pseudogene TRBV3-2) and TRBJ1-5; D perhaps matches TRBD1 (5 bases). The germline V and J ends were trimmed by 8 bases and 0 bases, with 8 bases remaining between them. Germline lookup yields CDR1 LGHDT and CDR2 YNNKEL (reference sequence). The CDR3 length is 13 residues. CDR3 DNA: TGTGCCAGCGGAGACAGTAGCAATCAGCCCCAGCATTTT. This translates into CASGDSSNQPQHF.

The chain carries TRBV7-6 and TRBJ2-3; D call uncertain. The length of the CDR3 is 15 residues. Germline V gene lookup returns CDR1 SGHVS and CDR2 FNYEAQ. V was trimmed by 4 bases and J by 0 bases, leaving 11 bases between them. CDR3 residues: CASSSTPKSTDTQYF. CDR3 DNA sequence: TGTGCCAGCAGCTCCACCCCCAAAAGCACAGATACGCAGTATTTT.

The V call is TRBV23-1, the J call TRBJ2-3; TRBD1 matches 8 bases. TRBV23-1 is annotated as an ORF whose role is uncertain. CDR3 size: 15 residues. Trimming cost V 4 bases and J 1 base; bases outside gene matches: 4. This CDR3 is CASSPRTGRTDTQYF. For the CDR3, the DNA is TGCGCCAGCAGTCCCCGGACAGGGCGCACAGATACGCAGTATTTT.

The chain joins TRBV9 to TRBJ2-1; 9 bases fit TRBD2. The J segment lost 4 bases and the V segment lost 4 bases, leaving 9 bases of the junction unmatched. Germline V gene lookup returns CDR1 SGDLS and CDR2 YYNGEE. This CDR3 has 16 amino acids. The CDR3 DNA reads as TGTGCCAGCAGCCCGGCCCTAGCGGGGACTTACAATGAGCAGTTCTTC. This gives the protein CASSPALAGTYNEQFF.

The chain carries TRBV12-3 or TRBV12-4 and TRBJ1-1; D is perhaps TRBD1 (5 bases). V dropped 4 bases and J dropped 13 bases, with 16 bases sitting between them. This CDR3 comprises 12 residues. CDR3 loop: CASSSWGLYIFF. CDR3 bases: TGTGCCAGCAGTTCATGGGGGTTATATATTTTCTTT.

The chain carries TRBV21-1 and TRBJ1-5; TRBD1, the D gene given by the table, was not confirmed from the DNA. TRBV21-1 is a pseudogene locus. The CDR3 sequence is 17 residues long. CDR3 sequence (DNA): TGTGCCAGCAGCAAAGCCGGACAGAACCGTAGCAATCAGCCCCAGCATTTT. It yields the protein CASSKAGQNRSNQPQHF.

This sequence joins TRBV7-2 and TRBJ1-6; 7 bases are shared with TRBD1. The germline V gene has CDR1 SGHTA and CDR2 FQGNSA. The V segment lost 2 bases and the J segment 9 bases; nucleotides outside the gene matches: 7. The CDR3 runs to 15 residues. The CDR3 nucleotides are TGTGCCAGCAGCTTATTTGACAGGGCGATTTCACCCCTCCACTTT. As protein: CASSLFDRAISPLHF.